Shown below are 26 T cell receptor beta chains from a single sample sequenced in a study of shared clonotypes between healthy human individuals. The data were produced by immunoSEQ multiplex PCR, yet TCRdb's version contains in-frame clones alone and is incomplete. The sample records 600,000 to 750,000 clones, 90% being singletons. Sequencing used memory CD8+ T cells from PBMCs. Subset meaning: CD45RO+ cells pooled with CCR7-negative TemRA cells. Receptor source: a man younger than 35 in good health. Some clones in this sample may be carry-over from other donors' samples.

V usage is TRBV11-2 and J usage is TRBJ2-2; D remains ambiguous. V dropped 2 bases and J dropped 5 bases, with 0 bases sitting between them. The CDR3 has 11 amino acids. The germline gives CDR1 SGHAT, CDR2 FQNNGV. DNA of the CDR3: TGTGCCAGCAGCTTAACCGGGGAGCTGTTTTTT. Protein product: CASSLTGELFF.

This chain connects TRBV7-9 to TRBJ2-1, with D tentatively TRBD1 (6 bases). Trimming left V 5 bases short and J 10 bases short, with 18 bases between. CDR3 length equals 14 residues. Per germline, CDR1 SEHNR and CDR2 FQNEAQ (reference sequence). CDR3: CASSTPTGSNEQFF. The CDR3 DNA is TGTGCCAGCAGCACCCCAACAGGGTCCAACGAGCAGTTCTTC. Full variable domain (missing parts from reference TRBV7-9 and TRBJ2-1): DTGVSQNPRHKITKRGQNVTFRCDPISEHNRLYWYRQTLGQGPEFLTYFQNEAQLEKSRLLSDRFSAERPKGSFSTLEIQRTEQGDSAMYLCASSTPTGSNEQFFGPGTRLTVL.

The chain joins TRBV27 to TRBJ1-1; D is uncertain. V was trimmed by 5 bases and J by 1 base, leaving 11 bases between them. The CDR3 sequence is 14 residues long. Germline V lookup: CDR1 MNHEY, CDR2 SMNVEV (reference sequence). The CDR3 here is CASSQEDWNTEAFF. The DNA of the CDR3 is TGTGCCAGCAGTCAGGAGGATTGGAACACTGAAGCTTTCTTT.

The genes are TRBV10-3 and TRBJ1-1; perhaps TRBD1 as D (5 bases). CDR1 is ENHRY, CDR2 SYGVKD, per germline. There are 18 residues in the CDR3. The V and J ends lost 0 bases and 1 base respectively, with 18 bases between them. CDR3: CAISESTLETVENTEAFF. CDR3 coding DNA: TGTGCCATCAGTGAGTCGACTCTTGAGACAGTGGAGAACACTGAAGCTTTCTTT.

V is TRBV27 and J is TRBJ2-7; weak D call: TRBD2 (6 bases). With 4 bases removed from V and 9 bases from J, the gap between germline ends came to 19 bases. Germline lookup yields CDR1 MNHEY and CDR2 SMNVEV (reference sequence). This CDR3 spans 14 amino acids. For the CDR3, the DNA is TGTGCCAGCAGTTCCGGGACTTGGGAGATGGTGCAGTACTTC. It is translated as CASSSGTWEMVQYF.

V is TRBV5-3 and J is TRBJ2-7; TRBD1 matches 8 bases. TRBV5-3 is annotated as an ORF whose role is uncertain. Trimming at V came to 0 bases and at J to 2 bases, leaving 7 bases not matched to a gene. The CDR3 runs to 16 residues. CDR3 DNA: TGTGCCAGAAGCTTGGGTCGACAGGGGTTGACCTACGAGCAGTACTTC. Protein: CARSLGRQGLTYEQYF.

The rearrangement links TRBV14 to TRBJ2-7; no clear D. The germline V gene has CDR1 SGHDN and CDR2 FVKESK. The CDR3 is 14 residues long. Trimming stripped 1 base from V and 2 bases from J, with 9 bases between. This CDR3 is CASSQVDGPYEQYF. In nucleotides, the CDR3 is TGTGCCAGCAGCCAAGTTGACGGGCCCTACGAGCAGTACTTC.

This chain connects TRBV28 to TRBJ1-1; 8 bases match TRBD1. V shed 3 bases, J shed 6 bases, and the junction held 18 bases outside the gene matches. Germline V gene lookup returns CDR1 MDHEN and CDR2 SYDVKM. The length of the CDR3 is 18 residues. CDR3 amino acids: CASSFRVFLMTGVAEAFF. CDR3 nucleotide sequence: TGTGCCAGCAGTTTTAGAGTTTTCCTCATGACAGGGGTCGCTGAAGCTTTCTTT.

The chain joins TRBV7-9 to TRBJ2-1, with 10 positions matching TRBD1. Trimming took 0 bases from V and 7 from J; bases not matched to a gene: 6. Germline V gives CDR1 SEHNR, CDR2 FQNEAQ (reference sequence). The CDR3 is made up of 16 amino acids. The CDR3 DNA is TGTGCCAGCAGCTTAGCGCTAAGGGACAGGGGTAATGAGCAGTTCTTC. It codes for CASSLALRDRGNEQFF.

The chain carries TRBV7-9 and TRBJ2-7; the match to TRBD2 covers 7 bases. The V and J ends lost 4 bases and 5 bases, in that order; junction bases with no gene match: 8. Germline V gives CDR1 SEHNR, CDR2 FQNEAQ (reference sequence). The CDR3 consists of 14 residues. The CDR3 here is CASSSQRGWDEQYF. DNA for the CDR3: TGTGCCAGCAGCTCCCAGCGGGGATGGGACGAGCAGTACTTC. The full variable domain, rest sourced from reference TRBV7-9 and TRBJ2-7, is DTGVSQNPRHKITKRGQNVTFRCDPISEHNRLYWYRQTLGQGPEFLTYFQNEAQLEKSRLLSDRFSAERPKGSFSTLEIQRTEQGDSAMYLCASSSQRGWDEQYFGPGTRLTVT.

The genes are TRBV5-4 and TRBJ2-1; 11 nucleotides line up with TRBD1. Germline CDR1 and CDR2: SGHNT and YYREEE (reference sequence). This CDR3 comprises 16 residues. J gave up 7 bases and V 4 bases, and 10 bases lay outside the gene matches. The CDR3 protein is CASSLGQGAVYNEQFF. CDR3 in DNA: TGTGCCAGCAGCCTCGGACAGGGGGCTGTGTATAATGAGCAGTTCTTC.

This rearrangement joins TRBV6-5 to TRBJ2-7; 9 bases align to TRBD2. With 6 bases clipped from V and 2 bases from J, the junction kept 2 bases outside the gene matches. Germline lookup yields CDR1 MNHEY and CDR2 SVGAGI. The CDR3 is made up of 13 amino acids. As DNA, the CDR3 is TGTGCCAGCAGGGTAGCGGGGGCCTACGAGCAGTACTTC. This encodes CASRVAGAYEQYF.

V gene TRBV27 combines with J gene TRBJ1-2; 11 positions match TRBD1. Germline V gene lookup returns CDR1 MNHEY and CDR2 SMNVEV (reference sequence). The junction had 13 bases not matched to a gene; V was cut back by 6 bases and J by 4 bases. The CDR3 contains 17 residues. The CDR3 DNA sequence: TGTGCCAGCAGCATTTATATTGGGACAGGGGGTTTCTATGGCTACACCTTC. Translating gives CASSIYIGTGGFYGYTF.

The rearrangement uses TRBV27 and TRBJ2-1, with D perhaps TRBD1 or TRBD2 (5 bases each). CDR1 and CDR2 (germline): MNHEY, SMNVEV (reference sequence). CDR3 length equals 13 residues. Between the trimmed V and J ends, which lost 8 bases and 7 bases, there was a span of 15 bases. The CDR3 region is CASGLGRRNEQFF. DNA for the CDR3: TGTGCCAGCGGGTTGGGGCGGAGGAATGAGCAGTTCTTC.

J is TRBJ2-1 and V is TRBV13; either TRBD1 or TRBD2 may supply D (10 bases each). Trimming removed 5 bases from V and 2 bases from J, with 25 bases in between. CDR3 size: 19 residues. Germline CDR1 and CDR2: PRHDT and FYEKMQ (reference sequence). The CDR3 DNA sequence: TGTGCCAGCAGCCCCGGGACAGGGGTTACTAGCGGGACCTACAATGAGCAGTTCTTC. It is translated as CASSPGTGVTSGTYNEQFF.

The chain joins TRBV4-3 to TRBJ1-4; D is uncertain. The V end was cut by 2 bases, the J end by 0 bases, with 7 bases between. The CDR3 sequence is 15 residues long. From germline, CDR1 is LGHNA and CDR2 YSLEER. DNA for the CDR3: TGCGCCAGCAGCCAAATGGAAGCAACTAATGAAAAACTGTTTTTT. Protein product: CASSQMEATNEKLFF.

This sequence joins TRBV5-1 and TRBJ2-7, with 14 bases identical to TRBD2. The CDR3 has 20 residues. V lost 0 bases to trimming and J lost 2 bases; unmatched junction nucleotides: 13. Germline CDR1 SGHRS, CDR2 YFSETQ. CDR3 protein: CASSLAPGLAGVVSPYEQYF. CDR3 sequence (DNA): TGCGCCAGCAGCTTGGCCCCGGGACTAGCGGGAGTTGTCTCCCCCTACGAGCAGTACTTC. Supplemented by reference TRBV5-1 and TRBJ2-7, the full variable domain reads KAGVTQTPRYLIKTRGQQVTLSCSPISGHRSVSWYQQTPGQGLQFLFEYFSETQRNKGNFPGRFSGRQFSNSRSEMNVSTLELGDSALYLCASSLAPGLAGVVSPYEQYFGPGTRLTVT.

The chain recombines TRBV2 with TRBJ2-3, with 16 bases fitting TRBD2. V shed 9 bases and J 0 bases; nucleotides not matched to a gene: 6. CDR1 is SNHLY and CDR2 is FYNNEI in the germline V gene. This CDR3 has 17 residues. CDR3 loop: CARGGLAGGLSTDTQYF. The DNA of the CDR3 is TGTGCCAGAGGGGGACTAGCGGGAGGGTTAAGCACAGATACGCAGTATTTT.

CDR3 residues: CASSYGGATEAFF. CDR3 DNA: TGTGCCAGCAGTTACGGTGGGGCCACTGAAGCTTTCTTT. V usage is TRBV6-5 and J usage is TRBJ1-1; tentative D call: TRBD1 (5 bases). Trimming removed 2 bases from V and 4 bases from J, with 8 bases in between. CDR3 size: 13 residues. Germline V gene sequence: CDR1 MNHEY, CDR2 SVGAGI.

J is TRBJ2-5 and V is TRBV27, with 9 bases fitting TRBD1. The germline CDR1 and CDR2 sequences are MNHEY and SMNVEV (reference sequence). V lost 2 bases and J lost 1; bases outside the gene matches: 5. This CDR3 is built from 16 residues. CDR3 region: CASSLGTGSRQETQYF. CDR3 coding DNA: TGTGCCAGCAGTTTAGGGACAGGGTCCCGCCAAGAGACCCAGTACTTC.

Here the CDR3 DNA reads TGTGCCAGCAGCCAAGATTGGGCAGCGAACACTGAAGCTTTCTTT. Encoded protein: CASSQDWAANTEAFF. V is TRBV4-2 and J is TRBJ1-1; unclear D gene. V lost 0 bases and J 1 base, leaving 9 bases between the germline ends. The germline V gene encodes CDR1 LGHNA and CDR2 YNFKEQ. The CDR3 contains 15 residues.

V and J are TRBV5-1 and TRBJ2-2, with 7 bases lining up with TRBD2. The CDR3 spans 15 residues. V dropped 9 bases and J dropped 4; count of bases not matched to a gene: 12. CDR1 is SGHRS, CDR2 YFSETQ, per germline. The CDR3 DNA is TGCGCCATTTCAAATGATGGGACTACCACCGGGGAGCTGTTTTTT. Translation: CAISNDGTTTGELFF. Variable domain in full (rest from reference TRBV5-1 and TRBJ2-2): KAGVTQTPRYLIKTRGQQVTLSCSPISGHRSVSWYQQTPGQGLQFLFEYFSETQRNKGNFPGRFSGRQFSNSRSEMNVSTLELGDSALYLCAISNDGTTTGELFFGEGSRLTVL.

V and J are TRBV7-9 and TRBJ1-2; 7 bases agree with TRBD1. CDR3 length: 17 amino acids. The V and J ends lost 3 bases and 1 base, in that order; junction bases with no gene match: 11. Germline V gene sequence: CDR1 SEHNR, CDR2 FQNEAQ (reference sequence). CDR3 coding DNA: TGTGCCAGCAGCTTCCCCCTGGGGACAGACCATAACTATGGCTACACCTTC. Translation gives CASSFPLGTDHNYGYTF.

The chain combines TRBV28 with TRBJ1-5, with D uncertain. V dropped 4 bases and J dropped 6 bases, with 22 bases sitting between them. Germline V gene data show CDR1 as MDHEN and CDR2 as SYDVKM. This CDR3 spans 17 amino acids. The CDR3 DNA sequence: TGTGCCAGCAGTTCCCTGGGCGGGGTCACAGATATTCAGCCCCAGCATTTT. It encodes CASSSLGGVTDIQPQHF. The variable domain in full, completed from reference TRBV28 and TRBJ1-5, reads DVKVTQSSRYLVKRTGEKVFLECVQDMDHENMFWYRQDPGLGLRLIYFSYDVKMKEKGDIPEGYSVSREKKERFSLILESASTNQTSMYLCASSSLGGVTDIQPQHFGDGTRLSIL.

The J gene is TRBJ2-6, the V gene TRBV7-3, with 7 bases fitting TRBD1. The CDR3 has 16 residues. V shed 4 bases, J shed 2 bases, and the junction held 5 bases outside the gene matches. Germline V gene lookup returns CDR1 SGHTA and CDR2 FQGTGA. CDR3 sequence (DNA): TGTGCCAGCAGCTCGGATACAGGGGCTGGGGCCAACGTCCTGACTTTC. This codes for CASSSDTGAGANVLTF. The variable domain in full, completed from reference TRBV7-3 and TRBJ2-6, reads GAGVSQTPSNKVTEKGKYVELRCDPISGHTALYWYRQSLGQGPEFLIYFQGTGAADDSGLPNDRFFAVRPEGSVSTLKIQRTERGDSAVYLCASSSDTGAGANVLTFGAGSRLTVL.

Only a few counts were recorded for this clone. CDR3 bases: TGTGCCAGCAAAGGACTAGCGTTCACCGGGGAGCTGTTTTTT. Encoded protein: CASKGLAFTGELFF. J is TRBJ2-2 and V is TRBV27; 9 nucleotides agree with TRBD2. V gave up 7 bases and J gave up 4 bases; unmatched junction bases: 4. The germline V gene has CDR1 MNHEY and CDR2 SMNVEV (reference sequence). The CDR3 is made up of 14 amino acids.